The TCR beta chain under discussion was sequenced for a study of human T cells and chemical hapten exposure. Study as a whole: Small volume differences among pooled libraries mainly caused per-sample TCR yield variation.

Notes on this clonotype: Its antigen is unknown.

Unfractionated whole blood yielded the extracted total RNA. The CDR3 extends over 20 amino acids. Trimming cost V 3 bases and J 0 bases; bases outside gene matches: 16. In germline, CDR1 is LGHDT, CDR2 YNNKEL (reference sequence). The library labeled individual cDNA molecules by adding unique molecular identifiers to them. Original processing methods: TCR counts had a median of approximately 87,000 per sample and spanned about 23,224 to 690,600. Each CDR3 protein gets one entry after TCRdb re-called the reads with MiXCR. These V and J calls rely on TCRdb rather than the paper's analysis. The sample lists 100,000 to 150,000 distinct CDR3 sequences; over 7.5% were seen once. Study outcomes and limitations: TCRs at high frequency, those above 1 in 1000, did not change with DPC sensitization.

Sequenced sample: whole blood. The chain uses TRBV3-1 and TRBJ2-5; 10 nucleotides agree with TRBD1. The receptor was derived from a human donor in good health. Some clones in this sample may be carry-over from other donors' samples. The CDR3 is CASSQVLSDRGLSNQETQYF. CDR3 coding DNA: TGTGCCAGCAGCCAGGTCCTTTCCGACAGGGGGCTTTCTAACCAAGAGACCCAGTACTTC.